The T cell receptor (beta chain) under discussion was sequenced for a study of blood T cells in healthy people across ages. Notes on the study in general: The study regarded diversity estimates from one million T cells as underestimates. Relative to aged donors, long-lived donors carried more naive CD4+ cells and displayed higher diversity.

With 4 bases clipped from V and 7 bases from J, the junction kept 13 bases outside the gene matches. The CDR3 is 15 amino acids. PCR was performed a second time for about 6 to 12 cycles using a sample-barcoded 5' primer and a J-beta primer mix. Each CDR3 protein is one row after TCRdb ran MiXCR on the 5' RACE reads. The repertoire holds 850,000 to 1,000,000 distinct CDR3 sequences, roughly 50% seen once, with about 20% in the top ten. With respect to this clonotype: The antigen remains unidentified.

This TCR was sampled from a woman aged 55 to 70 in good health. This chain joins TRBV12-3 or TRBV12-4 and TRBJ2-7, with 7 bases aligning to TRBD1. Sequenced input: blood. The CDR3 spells CASSWRGQVGYEQYF. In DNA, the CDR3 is TGTGCCAGCAGTTGGAGAGGACAGGTTGGCTATGAGCAGTACTTC.